This paragraph covers one T cell receptor beta chain sequence. These data belong to a study of monozygotic twins with inflammatory bowel disease. TCRdb reprocessed the 5' RACE reads, with one entry per CDR3 protein and no DNA. The sample table sets out 330,000 or so distinct CDR3 sequences. The CDR3 sequence is 16 residues long. The germline V gene has CDR1 MNHEY and CDR2 SVGEGT. The specimen sequenced was blood. This rearrangement joins TRBV6-2 or TRBV6-3 to TRBJ1-4; TCRdb picks TRBD1, but there is no DNA to check that call. The receptor was derived from a human donor with ulcerative colitis or Crohn's disease, or a healthy co-twin of an affected twin (not recorded which). The CDR3 loop reads CASSYSTGGVGEKLFF.